This TCR beta chain was sequenced during a study of beta chain features in type 1 diabetes. Study context: Age, gender and cell yields were similar between patients and healthy donors. Study results and limitations: Cells with high TCR expression could be over-represented by cDNA sequencing. Shorter TCRB CDR3s, moderately but significantly so, marked every one of the four CD4+ subsets in Type 1 diabetes patients.

Expressed TCRB transcripts were sequenced, since all the RNA that had been isolated was reverse transcribed. The study sequenced naive, central memory and regulatory T cell samples to an average of about 4 million reads. The assay was immunoSEQ multiplex PCR, and TCRdb's table has in-frame clones only and misses some. The sample shows approximately 160,000 clones, roughly 65% of them seen only once. About this clone: The antigen is undetermined.

CD45RO/CCR7/CD25/CD127/CD95/CD27 separated CD4+ naive, central memory, regulatory and stem cell-like memory cells by sorting. V trimming: 6 bases; J trimming: 6 bases; junction bases outside the gene matches: 10. CDR1 and CDR2 (germline): MNHEY, SVGAGI. The CDR3 has 15 amino acids. J is TRBJ2-1 and V is TRBV6-5; TRBD2 aligns across 8 bases. The sequenced material came from naive CD4+ T cells from blood. This TCR derives from a man aged 25-45 years with type 1 diabetes. CDR3 nucleotide sequence: TGTGCCAGCAGGGACGCGGGGGGCTCGGGCAATGAGCAGTTCTTC. Translating it yields CASRDAGGSGNEQFF.